A selection of T cell receptor beta chains follows, all from one sample in a study of T cell responses to AZD1222 COVID-19 vaccine. The table came from immunoSEQ multiplex PCR; TCRdb's copy has only in-frame clones and leaves some out. The sample includes 150,000 to 180,000 clones, around nine tenths of them seen just once. The sample here was peripheral blood, taken on day 0 of AZD1222 vaccination. These receptors were taken from an adult in good health. The CDR3 runs from the conserved cysteine through the conserved F or W. Each record gives: V gene, CDR3 length, J gene, clone size, D gene, CDR3 DNA, CDR3 protein. D genes are given only for firm matches. Rows give clone size only sometimes, using once, few, many, or a class for an expanded clone.

>TRBV19|17|TRBJ1-2|-|-
TGTGCCAGTAGTATAGGCGGCAGGAGTCTATACCTCTATGGCTACACCTTC
CASSIGGRSLYLYGYTF
>TRBV18|16|TRBJ1-4|once|-
TGTGCCAGCTCCCCATCCGTGGTTGCAACTAATGAAAAACTGTTTTTT
CASSPSVVATNEKLFF
>TRBV4-2|18|TRBJ2-2|-|TRBD2
TGTGCCAGCAGCCCCCGACTAGCGGGAGGGGGGTCCACCGGGGAGCTGTTTTTT
CASSPRLAGGGSTGELFF
>TRBV10-3|13|TRBJ2-1|-|TRBD2
TGTGCCATCAGTGAGAGCGGGAACAATGAGCAGTTCTTC
CAISESGNNEQFF
>TRBV19|11|TRBJ1-1|-|-
TGTGCCAGTAGTCCCGGGATTGAAGCTTTCTTT
CASSPGIEAFF
>TRBV25-1|16|TRBJ2-2|-|TRBD1
TGTGCCAGCAGTGACCCCGGGACAGGTGGGACCGGGGAGCTGTTTTTT
CASSDPGTGGTGELFF
>TRBV9|16|TRBJ1-6|-|TRBD1
TGTGCCAGCAGCGTGGGAACAGGGGGCTATAATTCACCCCTCCACTTT
CASSVGTGGYNSPLHF
>TRBV18|15|TRBJ1-2|-|-
TGTGCCAGCCTAAATTCAGGGGATTCCTCCTATGGCTACACCTTC
CASLNSGDSSYGYTF
>TRBV19|15|TRBJ2-5|-|-
TGTGCCAGTAGTAACAGACCAGGGGCGGGAGAGACCCAGTACTTC
CASSNRPGAGETQYF
>TRBV13|13|TRBJ2-5|-|-
TGTGCCAGCAGCTCCAGACCGGGAGAGACCCAGTACTTC
CASSSRPGETQYF
>TRBV6-5|14|TRBJ2-5|-|-
TGTGCCAGCTACAACCAAGCGGACCAAGAGACCCAGTACTTC
CASYNQADQETQYF
>TRBV30|12|TRBJ1-1|-|TRBD1
TGTGCCAGAGATCAGGGGGGTGTTGAAGCTTTCTTT
CARDQGGVEAFF
>TRBV25-1|12|TRBJ1-1|few|-
TGTGCCAGCAGCGAGTCGAACACTGAAGCTTTCTTT
CASSESNTEAFF
>TRBV5-1|13|TRBJ1-2|-|-
TGCGCCAGCAGCTTAGAACTTAACTATGGCTACACCTTC
CASSLELNYGYTF
>TRBV28|14|TRBJ2-7|-|TRBD1
TGTGCCAGCAGCCCGACGGACAGGGGCCACGAGCAGTACTTC
CASSPTDRGHEQYF
>TRBV6-6|11|TRBJ1-5|-|-
TGTGCCCCGGAGGGCGGACAGCCCCAGCATTTT
CAPEGGQPQHF
>TRBV15|17|TRBJ2-1|-|TRBD2
TGTGCCACCAGCAGTCCACCCGGCGGGGGCTCCTACAATGAGCAGTTCTTC
CATSSPPGGGSYNEQFF
>TRBV6-2/TRBV6-3|16|TRBJ1-6|-|-
TGTGCCAGCAGTTACTCTGGGGGGGGTGGTAATTCACCCCTCCACTTT
CASSYSGGGGNSPLHF
>TRBV9|14|TRBJ1-1|once|TRBD1
TGTGCCAGCAGCGGAGGGACAGGGAACACTGAAGCTTTCTTT
CASSGGTGNTEAFF
>TRBV27|16|TRBJ1-4|-|TRBD1
TGTGCCAGCAGTGATCAAGGGACAGGGTCGAATGAAAAACTGTTTTTT
CASSDQGTGSNEKLFF
>TRBV5-1|16|TRBJ1-1|-|-
TGCGCCAGCAGCTTTTATATGACAGGATCGAACACTGAAGCTTTCTTT
CASSFYMTGSNTEAFF
>TRBV6-5|15|TRBJ1-1|-|-
TGTGCCAGCAGTAAACGAGGGACACTCGACACTGAAGCTTTCTTT
CASSKRGTLDTEAFF
>TRBV10-3|14|TRBJ1-5|-|TRBD1
TGTGCCATCGGGACAGGGCTTAGCAATCAGCCCCAGCATTTT
CAIGTGLSNQPQHF
>TRBV15|15|TRBJ1-1|-|-
TGTGCCACCAGCAGAGATCCTAGACCGAACACTGAAGCTTTCTTT
CATSRDPRPNTEAFF
>TRBV18|13|TRBJ1-2|-|TRBD1
TGTGCCAGCTCACCGGGACAGGGGTATGGCTACACCTTC
CASSPGQGYGYTF
>TRBV6-5|14|TRBJ1-3|-|-
TGTGCCAGCAGGCCCCGAAACTCTGGAAACACCATATATTTT
CASRPRNSGNTIYF
>TRBV12-3/TRBV12-4|13|TRBJ2-1|-|-
TGTGCCAGCAGAACGGGACTTTACAATGAGCAGTTCTTC
CASRTGLYNEQFF
>TRBV5-5|12|TRBJ2-6|-|-
TGTGCCAGCAGGTCTGGGGCCAACGTCCTGACTTTC
CASRSGANVLTF
>TRBV6-5|15|TRBJ1-1|-|TRBD1
TGTGCCAGCCCTCCCCCGGGACAGGGTATCACTGAAGCTTTCTTT
CASPPPGQGITEAFF
>TRBV2|14|TRBJ2-7|-|-
TGTGCCAGCAGTGACAGGACGAAACCCTACGAGCAGTACTTC
CASSDRTKPYEQYF
>TRBV5-4|13|TRBJ1-1|once|-
TGTGCCAGCAGAAATGCTCTGGGCACTGAAGCTTTCTTT
CASRNALGTEAFF
>TRBV2|15|TRBJ1-1|-|TRBD1
TGTGCCAGCAGTGCGGCAGGGGGAGGGAACACTGAAGCTTTCTTT
CASSAAGGGNTEAFF
>TRBV11-2|16|TRBJ2-7|-|-
TGTGCCAGCAGAAAACTAAGGGGCCGCTCTACTTACGAGCAGTACTTC
CASRKLRGRSTYEQYF
>TRBV28|13|TRBJ1-2|-|-
TGTGCCAGCATCGGGCAGGGGAACTATGGCTACACCTTC
CASIGQGNYGYTF
>TRBV21-1|15|TRBJ2-7|-|-
TGTGCCAGCAGCAAAGACAGGACAGGGACGAACGAGCAGTACTTC
CASSKDRTGTNEQYF